The 17 T cell receptor beta chains listed next were all sequenced from one sample in a study of spatial heterogeneity in lung cancer. Time point described: sample taken at primary tumor resection. Whole RNA, which was extracted from tumor, nontumor lung tissue or frozen PBMC, was sequenced without any cell sorting. TCRdb independently ran MiXCR on the 5' RACE reads; one entry per CDR3 protein. The sample consists of some 15,000 distinct CDR3 sequences, over 6.5% of them appearing once. The specimen comprised PBMCs, sampled at surgery. These receptors all come from a female donor with early-stage non-small cell lung cancer.

This clonotype showed up many times. The V and J genes are TRBV4-2 and TRBJ1-4; 7 nucleotides align to TRBD1. Looked up from germline, CDR1 is LGHNA and CDR2 is YNFKEQ. This CDR3 is 15 amino acids long. J lost 7 bases, V lost 4 bases, and 9 bases had no gene match. The CDR3 bases are TGTGCCAGCAGCCCTCAATCGCGGACAGGTGAAAAACTGTTTTTT. Amino acid sequence: CASSPQSRTGEKLFF.

At least ten counts were recorded for this clonotype. The chain has TRBV11-2 and TRBJ2-7, with no clear D. The CDR3 is made up of 16 amino acids. Looked up from germline, CDR1 is SGHAT and CDR2 is FQNNGV. V was trimmed by 1 base and J by 3 bases, leaving 16 bases between them. The CDR3, as DNA: TGTGCCAGCAGCTTAGCCGACGGGTCTTCGGTCTACGAGCAGTACTTC. Translated: CASSLADGSSVYEQYF. Variable domain in full (rest from reference TRBV11-2 and TRBJ2-7): EAGVAQSPRYKIIEKRQSVAFWCNPISGHATLYWYQQILGQGPKLLIQFQNNGVVDDSQLPKDRFSAERLKGVDSTLKIQPAKLEDSAVYLCASSLADGSSVYEQYFGPGTRLTVT.

This clonotype was seen only a few times. The rearrangement joins TRBV19 to TRBJ1-3, with D uncertain. Germline loops: CDR1 LNHDA, CDR2 SQIVND (reference sequence). The CDR3 extends over 16 amino acids. Trimming took off 6 bases at V and 0 bases at J, with 15 bases between the two ends. CDR3 DNA sequence: TGTGCCAGTAGGAAACCCGCGCGCGGCTCTGGAAACACCATATATTTT. Protein product: CASRKPARGSGNTIYF.

This clonotype has a count of ten or more. The chain is built from TRBV15 and TRBJ2-1; 9 bases fit TRBD1. Germline values: CDR1 LNHNV, CDR2 YYDKDF (reference sequence). After removal of 1 base from V and 5 bases from J, the junction contained 3 bases not matched to a gene. This CDR3 comprises 15 residues. The CDR3 is CATSRVRQGDNEQFF. CDR3 nucleotide sequence: TGTGCCACCAGCAGAGTAAGACAGGGGGACAATGAGCAGTTCTTC. The variable domain in full, with the rest retrieved from reference TRBV15 and TRBJ2-1, is DAMVIQNPRYQVTQFGKPVTLSCSQTLNHNVMYWYQQKSSQAPKLLFHYYDKDFNNEADTPDNFQSRRPNTSFCFLDIRSPGLGDTAMYLCATSRVRQGDNEQFFGPGTRLTVL.

This clonotype was seen repeatedly, ten times or more. CDR3 amino acids: CASSLTLGDTQYF. DNA of the CDR3: TGCGCCAGCAGCCTCACCTTAGGAGATACGCAGTATTTT. The chain combines TRBV4-1 with TRBJ2-3; no definite D call. Germline V gives CDR1 MGHRA, CDR2 YSYEKL. The CDR3 has 13 amino acids. The ends were cut back, 4 bases at V and 5 bases at J, with 10 bases in the middle.

This clonotype was picked up many times. V usage is TRBV30 and J usage is TRBJ1-2; TRBD1 agrees at 9 bases. The CDR3 totals 13 residues. With 4 bases clipped from V and 2 bases from J, the junction kept 2 bases outside the gene matches. CDR1 is GTSNPN and CDR2 is SVGIG in the germline V gene (reference sequence). CDR3: CAWNRGLNYGYTF. The DNA of the CDR3 is TGTGCCTGGAACAGGGGGCTAAACTATGGCTACACCTTC.

This clonotype was detected many times. The chain couples TRBV28 to TRBJ2-7; 9 bases align to TRBD1. The germline CDR1 and CDR2 sequences are MDHEN and SYDVKM. J lost 9 bases, V lost 7 bases, and 13 bases had no gene match. CDR3 length equals 14 residues. CDR3 nucleotide sequence: TGTGCCAGCACCCTGGGGACAGGGACCCGCCCGCAGTACTTC. Protein sequence: CASTLGTGTRPQYF.

This clonotype was picked up many times. V and J are TRBV28 and TRBJ2-7, with D possibly matching TRBD2 (7 bases). V lost 3 bases and J 5 bases, leaving 14 bases between the germline ends. The CDR3 loop spans 14 amino acids. Germline CDR1 reads MDHEN; CDR2 reads SYDVKM. CDR3 DNA: TGTGCCAGCAGTTTCCTCCCGGGGGGCAACGAGCAGTACTTC. Its translation is CASSFLPGGNEQYF.

This clonotype was seen many times. The J gene is TRBJ1-3, the V gene TRBV14, with D hard to call. Germline-derived CDR1 and CDR2 are SGHDN and FVKESK. The V gene lost 4 bases and the J gene lost 0 bases, with 10 bases spanning the gap. This CDR3 is built from 15 residues. Written as DNA, the CDR3 is TGTGCCAGCAGCCCCTGGACCTTCTCTGGAAACACCATATATTTT. Translating gives CASSPWTFSGNTIYF.

This clonotype was detected ten times or more. The chain links TRBV4-3 to TRBJ2-3; the match to TRBD2 covers 10 bases. With V trimmed by 2 bases and J by 1 base, 3 bases remained unmatched. Germline CDR1 is LGHNA and CDR2 is YSLEER. The CDR3 extends over 16 amino acids. This CDR3 reads CASSQFLAGGTDTQYF. CDR3 nucleotide sequence: TGCGCCAGCAGCCAATTCCTAGCGGGGGGCACAGATACGCAGTATTTT.

At least ten counts were recorded for this clonotype. The chain combines TRBV29-1 with TRBJ2-1; 7 positions match TRBD1. The CDR3 sequence is 14 residues long. V dropped 1 base and J dropped 4; count of bases not matched to a gene: 4. In germline, CDR1 is SQVTM, CDR2 ANQGSEA. CDR3 sequence (DNA): TGCAGCGTTGAAGGATGGGACAGATACAATGAGCAGTTCTTC. Encoded protein: CSVEGWDRYNEQFF.

This clonotype was recorded at least ten times. The rearrangement links TRBV13 to TRBJ1-2; TRBD1 aligns across 10 bases. The trim removed 2 bases at V and 7 bases at J, leaving 4 bases unmatched. The CDR3 extends over 14 amino acids. Germline assignment: CDR1 PRHDT and CDR2 FYEKMQ (reference sequence). The CDR3 loop is CASSLPGQGTGYTF. The CDR3 nucleotides are TGTGCCAGCAGCTTACCGGGACAGGGGACTGGCTACACCTTC.

This clonotype has ten or more counts. This chain links TRBV7-2 with TRBJ1-2; 7 nucleotides match TRBD1. This CDR3 region has 13 residues. The germline gives CDR1 SGHTA, CDR2 FQGNSA. Germline trimming cut 4 bases from V and 5 bases from J; bases unmatched to any gene: 4. The CDR3 loop reads CASSWGQRYGYTF. The DNA of the CDR3 is TGTGCCAGCAGCTGGGGACAGCGGTATGGCTACACCTTC.

This clonotype occurred many times. This chain connects TRBV24-1 to TRBJ2-2, with TRBD2 identical over 10 bases. CDR1 and CDR2 from the germline V gene are KGHDR and SFDVKD. This CDR3 is built from 19 residues. The V segment lost 5 bases and the J segment 0 bases; nucleotides outside the gene matches: 11. In DNA, the CDR3 is TGTGCCACCAGTGGCTCTAGCGGGAGTAATCCCGCGAACACCGGGGAGCTGTTTTTT. Translated, it gives CATSGSSGSNPANTGELFF.

This clonotype has ten or more counts. The chain is built from TRBV4-1 and TRBJ2-1; 8 nucleotides agree with TRBD2. Germline CDR1 and CDR2: MGHRA and YSYEKL. This CDR3 is built from 18 residues. Germline trimming cut 0 bases from V and 12 bases from J; bases unmatched to any gene: 19. CDR3 sequence: CASSQDGAGTSGRLGQFF. The CDR3, as DNA: TGCGCCAGCAGCCAAGATGGGGCCGGGACTAGTGGGAGATTGGGGCAGTTCTTC.

By share, this clonotype ranks as medium-sized (0.01 to 0.1%). The V and J genes are TRBV4-2 and TRBJ2-7, with 10 bases identical to TRBD2. Germline CDR1 is LGHNA and CDR2 is YNFKEQ. This CDR3 comprises 16 residues. With V trimmed by 0 bases and J by 0 bases, 2 bases remained unmatched. The CDR3 loop reads CASSQELAGLSYEQYF. The CDR3 DNA follows: TGTGCCAGCAGCCAAGAACTAGCGGGACTCTCCTACGAGCAGTACTTC.

There are many counts of this clonotype. The chain recombines TRBV4-3 with TRBJ2-2, with 7 bases lining up with TRBD1. The CDR3 sequence is 18 residues long. With 0 bases clipped from V and 2 bases from J, the junction kept 9 bases outside the gene matches. Germline V CDR1 and CDR2: LGHNA, YSLEER. CDR3 residues: CASSQEQKGAVNTGELFF. The CDR3 DNA sequence: TGCGCCAGCAGCCAAGAGCAAAAGGGGGCGGTTAACACCGGGGAGCTGTTTTTT.